This is a list of T cell receptor beta chains from one sample in a study of technical replicates of blood from a handful of donors. Produced via immunoSEQ multiplex PCR; TCRdb's table is partial and in-frame only. Among more than 65,000 clones listed, roughly 94% were seen once. The sample consisted of T cells isolated from PBMCs. The receptors come from a human donor in good health. CDR3s include the opening cysteine and the closing phenylalanine or tryptophan. Fields, in order: J gene, V gene, D gene, CDR3 length, clone size, CDR3 DNA, CDR3 protein. D genes are given only for firm matches. The size entry is marked missing in some rows and otherwise reads once, few, many or a size class.

TRBJ2-5 TRBV25-1 NA 14 NA TGTGCCAGCCGCCCCCTGGAGGGATTGGAGACCCAGTACTTC CASRPLEGLETQYF
TRBJ2-3 TRBV5-4 TRBD2 15 NA TGTGCCAGCAGCTTGGACAGCGGGATCACAGATACGCAGTATTTT CASSLDSGITDTQYF
TRBJ1-2 TRBV29-1 NA 16 NA TGCAGCGTTGAAGATCCCACTGTCCTTTTTAACTATGGCTACACCTTC CSVEDPTVLFNYGYTF
TRBJ2-1 TRBV2 NA 13 NA TGTGCCAGCAGTGTTTACAGATACAATGAGCAGTTCTTC CASSVYRYNEQFF
TRBJ2-3 TRBV5-1 TRBD2 17 NA TGCGCCAGCAGCTTGGCCGGGACTAGCGGGGCGGTAGATACGCAGTATTTT CASSLAGTSGAVDTQYF
TRBJ1-2 TRBV14 TRBD1 16 once TGTGCCAGCAGCCAGAAGGGACAGGGGATTTTGGGTAGCTACACCTTC CASSQKGQGILGSYTF
TRBJ1-2 TRBV19 NA 14 NA TGTGCCAGTAGTATAGCTTACAGTTCCTATGGCTACACCTTC CASSIAYSSYGYTF
TRBJ2-2 TRBV7-2 TRBD2 16 NA TGTGCCAGCAGCTTTAGCGGGGAGTGGGACACCGGGGAGCTGTTTTTT CASSFSGEWDTGELFF
TRBJ1-6 TRBV5-1 NA 13 NA TGCGCCAGCAGCTTGGCCGGTAATTCACCCCTCCACTTT CASSLAGNSPLHF
TRBJ2-7 TRBV10-1 TRBD1 13 once TGCGCCAGCAGTGATGGGACAGCCTACGAGCAGTACTTC CASSDGTAYEQYF
TRBJ1-5 TRBV30 TRBD1 15 NA TGTGCCTGGAGCGGACAGGGATTTGGCAATCAGCCCCAGCATTTT CAWSGQGFGNQPQHF
TRBJ1-2 TRBV4-2 NA 14 once TGTGCCAGCAGCCAAGAGGATAGGGCGGGGGGCTACACCTTC CASSQEDRAGGYTF
TRBJ2-3 TRBV9 NA 14 NA TGTGCCAGCAGCGCTCGACTTCTCACAGATACGCAGTATTTT CASSARLLTDTQYF
TRBJ2-3 TRBV6-5 NA 15 NA TGTGCCAGCAGTTACGAGGGCAGTAGCACAGATACGCAGTATTTT CASSYEGSSTDTQYF
TRBJ2-7 TRBV2 NA 12 medium-sized TGTTCAGCCGCGGACAGAACCTACGAGCAGTACTTC CSAADRTYEQYF
TRBJ2-1 TRBV27 TRBD2 16 NA TGTGCCAGCAGGGACGGGAGGCCGGTTTCCTACAATGAGCAGTTCTTC CASRDGRPVSYNEQFF
TRBJ2-1 TRBV5-1 NA 14 NA TGCGCCAGCAGCTTGGAATCCGTCTACAATGAGCAGTTCTTC CASSLESVYNEQFF
TRBJ1-1 TRBV5-1 TRBD1 18 NA TGCGCCAGCAGCCTACGTGTGGCAACCCGGGACAGAAACACTGAAGCTTTCTTT CASSLRVATRDRNTEAFF
TRBJ2-1 TRBV7-2 TRBD1 14 NA TGTGCCAGCAGCTGGGACAGCTTTTACAATGAGCAGTTCTTC CASSWDSFYNEQFF
TRBJ2-5 TRBV10-1 TRBD2 13 NA TGCGCCAGCAGTACTAGCGGGGATGAGACCCAGTACTTC CASSTSGDETQYF
TRBJ1-1 TRBV6-6 TRBD1 16 NA TGTGCCAGCAGTTACTGGACAGGGATGGGTGGGCCTGAAGCTTTCTTT CASSYWTGMGGPEAFF
TRBJ1-5 TRBV2 NA 12 NA TGTGCCAGCAGTGAGGCATTTCGGCCCCAGCATTTT CASSEAFRPQHF
TRBJ1-1 TRBV7-9 NA 14 NA TGTGCCAGCAGCAAAACAGTACAGAACACTGAAGCTTTCTTT CASSKTVQNTEAFF
TRBJ2-7 TRBV5-1 NA 14 once TGCGCCAGCAGCTTGGCCCCGACAGACTACGAGCAGTACTTC CASSLAPTDYEQYF
TRBJ1-5 TRBV12-5 TRBD1 21 NA TGTGCTAGTGGTTTGACCCTGACAGGGGGCGCGGTAATCGATAGCAATCAGCCCCAGCATTTT CASGLTLTGGAVIDSNQPQHF
TRBJ2-4 TRBV27 TRBD2 15 once TGTGCCAGCAGTTTATCCCCGAGCGGGGGGTACATTCAGTACTTC CASSLSPSGGYIQYF
TRBJ2-1 TRBV6-6 TRBD2 15 NA TGTGCCAGCAGCCTGGGACTAAAGAACCACGATGAGCAGTTCTTC CASSLGLKNHDEQFF
TRBJ2-1 TRBV28 TRBD1 16 NA TGTGCCAGCAGTTTAAGGACAGGGAGGTCCTACAATGAGCAGTTCTTC CASSLRTGRSYNEQFF